This TCR beta chain came from a study of T cell responses to AZD1222 COVID-19 vaccine. As for the study in general: Analyses pooled second doses at about 4 or about 12 weeks. Study-wide points: All repertoire sampling was performed exclusively after the peak T cell response. Clonal diversity was possibly underestimated, and white British individuals and females predominated among donors. Within unmutated variant regions lay the reported targets of nearly half of spike-specific TCRs.

The protocol was immunoSEQ multiplex PCR, while the TCRdb copy is restricted to in-frame clones and leaves out a portion. The data contain some 31,000 clones, over 90% of them singletons. V was shortened by 1 base and J by 8 bases, with 14 bases between the two germline ends. The CDR3 has 14 amino acids. Germline lookup yields CDR1 LNHDA and CDR2 SQIVND (reference sequence). Comment on this clone: As yet, its antigen is unknown.

The source material was peripheral blood, sampled on day 0 of AZD1222 vaccination. The source of this sequence is an adult in good health. V usage is TRBV19 and J usage is TRBJ1-2, with D possibly matching TRBD1 (6 bases). For the CDR3, the DNA is TGTGCCAGTAGTATAGGGCCGACAGGATTAGGCTACACCTTC. The encoded protein is CASSIGPTGLGYTF.